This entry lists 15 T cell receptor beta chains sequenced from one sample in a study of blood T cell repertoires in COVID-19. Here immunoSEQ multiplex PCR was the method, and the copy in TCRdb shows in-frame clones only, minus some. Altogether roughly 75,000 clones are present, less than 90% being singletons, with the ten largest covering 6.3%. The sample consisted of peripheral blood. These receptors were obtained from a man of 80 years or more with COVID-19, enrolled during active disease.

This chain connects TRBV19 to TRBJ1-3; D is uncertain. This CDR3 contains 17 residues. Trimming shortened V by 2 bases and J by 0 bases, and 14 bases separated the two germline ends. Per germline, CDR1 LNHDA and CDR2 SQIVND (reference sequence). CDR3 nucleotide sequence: TGTGCCAGTAGTATAAATCGGAGGAGAAACTCTGGAAACACCATATATTTT. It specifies CASSINRRRNSGNTIYF.

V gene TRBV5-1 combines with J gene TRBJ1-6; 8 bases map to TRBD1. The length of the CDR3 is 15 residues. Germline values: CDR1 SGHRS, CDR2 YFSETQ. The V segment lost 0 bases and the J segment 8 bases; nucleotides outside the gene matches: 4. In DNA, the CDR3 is TGCGCCAGCAGCTTGGGGGACAGGCTTGATTCACCCCTCCACTTT. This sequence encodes CASSLGDRLDSPLHF.

DNA for the CDR3: TGCGCCAGCAGCTCTGAGGGTCAAAGCAATCAGCCCCAGCATTTT. This gives the protein CASSSEGQSNQPQHF. V and J are TRBV5-1 and TRBJ1-5, with D hard to call. Germline V gene data show CDR1 as SGHRS and CDR2 as YFSETQ. V was shortened by 3 bases and J by 1 base, with 11 bases between the two germline ends. This CDR3 contains 15 residues.

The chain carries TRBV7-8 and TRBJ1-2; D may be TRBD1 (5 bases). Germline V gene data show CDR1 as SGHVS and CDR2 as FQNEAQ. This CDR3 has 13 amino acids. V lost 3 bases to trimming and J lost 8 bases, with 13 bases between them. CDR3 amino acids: CASSLGGTKGYTF. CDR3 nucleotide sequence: TGTGCCAGCAGCTTGGGCGGGACCAAGGGCTACACCTTC.

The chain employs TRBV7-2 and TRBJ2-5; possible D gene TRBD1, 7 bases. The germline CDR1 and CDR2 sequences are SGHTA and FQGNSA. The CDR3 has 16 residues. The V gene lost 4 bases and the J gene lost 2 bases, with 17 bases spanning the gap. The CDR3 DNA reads TGTGCCAGCAGCTCCTGGAGGGTACAGGGGCAAGAGACCCAGTACTTC. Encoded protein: CASSSWRVQGQETQYF.

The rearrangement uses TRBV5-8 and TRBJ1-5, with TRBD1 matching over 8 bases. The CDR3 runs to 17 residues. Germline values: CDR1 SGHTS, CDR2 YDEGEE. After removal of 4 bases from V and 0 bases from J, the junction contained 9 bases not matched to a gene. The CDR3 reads CASSTGTGSYSNQPQHF. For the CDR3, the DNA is TGTGCCAGCAGCACCGGGACAGGATCTTATAGCAATCAGCCCCAGCATTTT.

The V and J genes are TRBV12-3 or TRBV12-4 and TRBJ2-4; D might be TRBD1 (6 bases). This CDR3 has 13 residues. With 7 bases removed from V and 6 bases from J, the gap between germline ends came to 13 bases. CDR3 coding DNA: TGTGCCAGCAACCTCAGGGGTTCAAACATTCAGTACTTC. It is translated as CASNLRGSNIQYF.

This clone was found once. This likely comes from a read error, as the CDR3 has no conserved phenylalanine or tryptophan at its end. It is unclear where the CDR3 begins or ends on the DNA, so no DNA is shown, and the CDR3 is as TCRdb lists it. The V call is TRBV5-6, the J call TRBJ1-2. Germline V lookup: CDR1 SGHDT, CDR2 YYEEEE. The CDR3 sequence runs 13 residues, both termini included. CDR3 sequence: CASSLGTRGGPAL.

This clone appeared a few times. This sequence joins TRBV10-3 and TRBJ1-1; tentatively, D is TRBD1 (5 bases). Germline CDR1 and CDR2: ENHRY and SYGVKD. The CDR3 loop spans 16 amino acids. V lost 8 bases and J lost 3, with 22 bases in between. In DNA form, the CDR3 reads TGTGCCATCTCCTTCTCCCGGCTGGGGGAGGACACTGAAGCTTTCTTT. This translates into CAISFSRLGEDTEAFF.

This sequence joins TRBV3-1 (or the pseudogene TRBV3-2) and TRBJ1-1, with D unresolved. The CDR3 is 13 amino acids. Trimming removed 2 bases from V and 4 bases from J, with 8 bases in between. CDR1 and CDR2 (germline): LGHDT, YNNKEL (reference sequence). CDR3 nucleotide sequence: TGTGCCAGCAGCCAAACTGGTCGCACTGAAGCTTTCTTT. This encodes CASSQTGRTEAFF.

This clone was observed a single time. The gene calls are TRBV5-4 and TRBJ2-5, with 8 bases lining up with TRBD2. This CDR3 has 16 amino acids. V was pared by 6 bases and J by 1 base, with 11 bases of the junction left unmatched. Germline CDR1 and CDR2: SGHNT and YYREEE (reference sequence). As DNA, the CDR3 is TGTGCCAGCACCTCTGAGCGGGGGTTCCTCCAAGAGACCCAGTACTTC. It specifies CASTSERGFLQETQYF. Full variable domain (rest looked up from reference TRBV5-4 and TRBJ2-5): ETGVTQSPTHLIKTRGQQVTLRCSSQSGHNTVSWYQQALGQGPQFIFQYYREEENGRGNFPPRFSGLQFPNYSSELNVNALELDDSALYLCASTSERGFLQETQYFGPGTRLLVL.

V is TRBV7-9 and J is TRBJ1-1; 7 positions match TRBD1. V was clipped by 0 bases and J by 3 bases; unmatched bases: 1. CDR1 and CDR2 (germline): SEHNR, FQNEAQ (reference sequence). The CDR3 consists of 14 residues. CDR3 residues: CASSLAGTDTEAFF. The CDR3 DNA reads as TGTGCCAGCAGCTTAGCGGGGACAGACACTGAAGCTTTCTTT.

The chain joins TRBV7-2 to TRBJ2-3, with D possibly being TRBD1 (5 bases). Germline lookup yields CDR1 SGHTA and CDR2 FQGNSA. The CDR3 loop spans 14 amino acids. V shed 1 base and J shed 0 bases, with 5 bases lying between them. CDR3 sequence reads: CASSLDRSTDTQYF. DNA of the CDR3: TGTGCCAGCAGCTTAGACAGGAGCACAGATACGCAGTATTTT.

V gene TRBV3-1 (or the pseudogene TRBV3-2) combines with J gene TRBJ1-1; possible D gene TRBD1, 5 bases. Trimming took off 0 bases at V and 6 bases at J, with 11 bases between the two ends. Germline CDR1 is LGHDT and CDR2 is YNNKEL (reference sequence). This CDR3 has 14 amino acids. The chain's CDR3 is CASSQERGNSEAFF. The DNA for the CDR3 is TGTGCCAGCAGCCAAGAACGGGGGAATTCTGAAGCTTTCTTT.

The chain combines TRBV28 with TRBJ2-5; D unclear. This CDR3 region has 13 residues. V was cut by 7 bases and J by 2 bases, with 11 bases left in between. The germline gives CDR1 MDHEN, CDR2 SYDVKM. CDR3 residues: CASMRQPQETQYF. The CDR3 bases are TGTGCCAGCATGCGGCAGCCTCAAGAGACCCAGTACTTC. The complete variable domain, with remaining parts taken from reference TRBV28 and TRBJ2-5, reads DVKVTQSSRYLVKRTGEKVFLECVQDMDHENMFWYRQDPGLGLRLIYFSYDVKMKEKGDIPEGYSVSREKKERFSLILESASTNQTSMYLCASMRQPQETQYFGPGTRLLVL.